This TCR beta chain was retrieved from a study of cytomegalovirus exposure and HLA in healthy donors. The donors gave bone marrow, and they were healthy. This clone was seen a single time. Primers: 60 Vbeta forward and 13 Jbeta reverse. Some clones are missing from TCRdb's copy, which holds only in-frame ones; the method was immunoSEQ multiplex PCR. The data show over 200,000 clones, with 82% seen just once and roughly 5% held by the top ten. This clonotype originated in a woman in her thirties or forties in good health and CMV-seropositive. Material: PBMCs.

CDR3 residues: CASSFGGWGTEAFF. The CDR3 coding sequence is TGTGCCAGCAGCTTTGGGGGGTGGGGCACTGAAGCTTTCTTT. V and J are TRBV7-3 and TRBJ1-1; weak D call: TRBD1 (5 bases). This CDR3 comprises 14 residues. Germline V gene sequence: CDR1 SGHTA, CDR2 FQGTGA. The V gene lost 3 bases and the J gene lost 4 bases, with 12 bases spanning the gap.